The TCR beta chain under discussion was sequenced for a study of T cell changes during pregnancy in multiple sclerosis. TCRdb's copy holds only in-frame clones and misses some; the assay was immunoSEQ multiplex PCR. The table lists about 46,000 clones, 92% of them singletons. Germline CDR1 LGHNA, CDR2 YNFKEQ. This CDR3 contains 20 residues. V was trimmed by 4 bases and J by 0 bases, leaving 27 bases between them. V usage is TRBV4-2 and J usage is TRBJ1-2; possible D gene TRBD1, 6 bases. This clonotype originated in a female donor with multiple sclerosis, enrolled in a pregnancy study. Sample: CD4+ T cells from peripheral blood mononuclear cells, taken after pregnancy. CDR3: CASSPYGAGQLVMTNYGYTF. The CDR3 DNA follows: TGTGCCAGCAGCCCGTACGGAGCAGGACAGCTCGTAATGACTAACTATGGCTACACCTTC.